This T cell receptor beta chain was captured by sequencing in a study of metastatic and nonmetastatic thyroid tumors. Until they underwent thyroid surgery, no patient had received any treatment. CDR3 size: 15 residues. CDR1 and CDR2 from the germline V gene are KGHDR and SFDVKD. TCRdb re-clonotyped the PCR reads via MiXCR. The sample lists about 92,000 clones, 15% occurring once. The sample holds a few counts of this clone. A read error is possible here, since a much larger clone lies one base away. This clonotype was obtained from a female donor with papillary thyroid cancer or a benign thyroid nodule (not recorded which). Some clones in this sample may be carry-over from other donors' samples. This sequence joins TRBV24-1 and TRBJ2-3; possibly TRBD2 for D (7 bases). The source material was blood. CDR3 in amino acids: CTTSVGGLHIDTQYF. The CDR3 coding sequence is TGTACCACCAGTGTCGGGGGGCTGCACATAGATACGCAGTATTTT.